Listed below are T cell receptor beta chains from one sample, sequenced in a study of blood T cell repertoires in COVID-19. The data were produced by immunoSEQ multiplex PCR, yet TCRdb's version contains in-frame clones alone and is incomplete. The sample yields about 120,000 clones, around 89% seen once. The sample comprised peripheral blood. Receptors were obtained from a man between 65 and 85 years old with active or convalescent COVID-19. Both conserved end residues are part of each CDR3. The order of the fields is J gene, V gene, CDR3 protein.

TRBJ2-1 TRBV27 CASSSRPPSSGSPNEQFF
TRBJ1-2 TRBV5-4 CASSSTGIAEGYTF
TRBJ2-6 TRBV7-2 CASSRRQGVRAGANVLTF
TRBJ1-2 TRBV9 CASSDPRDNGYTF
TRBJ2-1 TRBV7-7 CASSPGLAGNNEQFF
TRBJ2-7 TRBV5-6 CASSFGTGTYEQYF
TRBJ1-6 TRBV18 CASSPPQETPLHF
TRBJ2-7 TRBV30 CAWSTGGEPYEQYF
TRBJ2-5 TRBV3-1/TRBV3-2 CASSQNPMGGTQYF
TRBJ2-7 TRBV28 CASSSPGYEQYF
TRBJ2-1 TRBV21-1 CASINPPGQFFSYNEQFF
TRBJ2-1 TRBV28 CASSLFASGSHNEQFF
TRBJ2-1 TRBV9 CASSVGLAREQFF
TRBJ2-1 TRBV7-7 CASSLEQGSEQFF
TRBJ2-7 TRBV7-8 CASGRLAPPYEQYF
TRBJ2-7 TRBV27 CASTPGGTGQYEQYF
TRBJ2-7 TRBV29-1 CSVLSAGGRYEQYF
TRBJ2-1 TRBV18 CASSPYRGLDEQFF
TRBJ2-3 TRBV3-1/TRBV3-2 CASSQVATTDTQYF
TRBJ1-2 TRBV5-4 CASSLAQGGNYGYTF
TRBJ2-3 TRBV5-4 CASSPGEEYSTDTQYF
TRBJ1-2 TRBV7-2 CASSERIGTAYGYTF
TRBJ2-5 TRBV7-9 CASSPTNTGLETQYF
TRBJ2-7 TRBV30 CAWSAGQGLDEQYF
TRBJ1-1 TRBV2 CASRPTTGANTEAFF
TRBJ2-7 TRBV4-1 CASSQEEGTSGYEQYF